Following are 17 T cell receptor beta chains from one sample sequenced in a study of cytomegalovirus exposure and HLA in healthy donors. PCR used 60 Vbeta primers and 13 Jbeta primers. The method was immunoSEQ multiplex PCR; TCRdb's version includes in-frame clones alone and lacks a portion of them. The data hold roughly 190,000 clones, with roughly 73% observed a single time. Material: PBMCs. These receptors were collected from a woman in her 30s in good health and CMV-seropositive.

The CDR3 region has the DNA TGTGCCAGTGGTGAGTTGGTTAATGAGCAGTTCTTC. Translating it yields CASGELVNEQFF. The chain links TRBV19 to TRBJ2-1; D gene unclear. CDR1 is LNHDA, CDR2 SQIVND, per germline (reference sequence). The CDR3 extends over 12 amino acids. The germline V and J ends were trimmed by 8 bases and 7 bases, with 12 bases remaining between them.

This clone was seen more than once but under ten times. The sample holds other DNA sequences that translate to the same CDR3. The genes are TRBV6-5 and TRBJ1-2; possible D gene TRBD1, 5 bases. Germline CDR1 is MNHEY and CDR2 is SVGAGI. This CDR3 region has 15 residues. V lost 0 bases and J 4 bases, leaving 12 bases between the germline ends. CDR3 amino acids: CASSYSAGPGYGYTF. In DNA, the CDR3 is TGTGCCAGCAGTTACTCGGCGGGGCCGGGCTATGGCTACACCTTC.

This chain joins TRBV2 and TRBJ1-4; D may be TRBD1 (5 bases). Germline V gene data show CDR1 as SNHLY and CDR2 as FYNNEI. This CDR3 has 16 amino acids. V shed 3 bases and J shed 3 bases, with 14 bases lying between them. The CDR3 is CASSDVGAVANEKLFF. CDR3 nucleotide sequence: TGTGCCAGCAGTGACGTAGGGGCAGTGGCTAATGAAAAACTGTTTTTT.

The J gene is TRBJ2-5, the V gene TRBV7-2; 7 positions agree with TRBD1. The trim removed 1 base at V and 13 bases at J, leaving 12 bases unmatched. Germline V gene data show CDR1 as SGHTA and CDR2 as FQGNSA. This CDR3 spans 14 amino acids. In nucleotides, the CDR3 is TGTGCCAGCAGCTTAGGGAACCCTTCAGGGGGATCGTACTTC. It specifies CASSLGNPSGGSYF.

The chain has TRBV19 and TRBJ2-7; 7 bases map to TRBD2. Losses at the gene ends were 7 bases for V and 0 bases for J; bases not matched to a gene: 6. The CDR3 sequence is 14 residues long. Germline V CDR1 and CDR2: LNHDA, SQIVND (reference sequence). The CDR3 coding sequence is TGTGCCAGTAAGGAGCGGGGTCTCTCCTACGAGCAGTACTTC. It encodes CASKERGLSYEQYF. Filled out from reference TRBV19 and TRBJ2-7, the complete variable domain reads DGGITQSPKYLFRKEGQNVTLSCEQNLNHDAMYWYRQDPGQGLRLIYYSQIVNDFQKGDIAEGYSVSREKKESFPLTVTSAQKNPTAFYLCASKERGLSYEQYFGPGTRLTVT.

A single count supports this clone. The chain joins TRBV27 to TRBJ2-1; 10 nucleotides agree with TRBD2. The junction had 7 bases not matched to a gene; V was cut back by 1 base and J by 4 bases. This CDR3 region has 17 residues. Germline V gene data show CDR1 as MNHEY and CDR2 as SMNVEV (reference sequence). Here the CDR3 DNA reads TGTGCCAGCAGTTTATTCCCTGGAGCGGGGGGGTACAATGAGCAGTTCTTC. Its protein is CASSLFPGAGGYNEQFF.

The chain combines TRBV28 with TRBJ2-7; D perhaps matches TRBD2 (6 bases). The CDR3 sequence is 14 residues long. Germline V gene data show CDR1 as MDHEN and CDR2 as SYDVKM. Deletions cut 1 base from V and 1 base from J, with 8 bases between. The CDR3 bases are TGTGCCAGCAGTTTATTGGGACTGTCCTACGAGCAGTACTTC. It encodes CASSLLGLSYEQYF.

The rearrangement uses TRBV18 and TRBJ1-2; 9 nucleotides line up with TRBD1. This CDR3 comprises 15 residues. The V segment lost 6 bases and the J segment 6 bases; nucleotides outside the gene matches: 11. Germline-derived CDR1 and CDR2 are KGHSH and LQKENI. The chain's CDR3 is CASSPGQGPQDGYTF. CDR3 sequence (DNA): TGTGCCAGCTCTCCGGGACAGGGCCCCCAGGATGGCTACACCTTC.

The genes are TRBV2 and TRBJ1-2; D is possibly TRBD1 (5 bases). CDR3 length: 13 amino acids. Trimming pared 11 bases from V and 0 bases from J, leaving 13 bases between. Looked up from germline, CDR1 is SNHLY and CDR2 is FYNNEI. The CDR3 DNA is TGTGCCCCCTTTCAGGGATCTAACTATGGCTACACCTTC. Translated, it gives CAPFQGSNYGYTF.

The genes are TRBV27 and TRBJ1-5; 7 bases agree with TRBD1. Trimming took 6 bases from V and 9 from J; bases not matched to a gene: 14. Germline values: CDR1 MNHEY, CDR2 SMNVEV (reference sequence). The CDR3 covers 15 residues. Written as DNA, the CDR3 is TGTGCCAGCAGCCTAGGGACAGCCCGTTCGGGGCCCCAGCATTTT. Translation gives CASSLGTARSGPQHF.

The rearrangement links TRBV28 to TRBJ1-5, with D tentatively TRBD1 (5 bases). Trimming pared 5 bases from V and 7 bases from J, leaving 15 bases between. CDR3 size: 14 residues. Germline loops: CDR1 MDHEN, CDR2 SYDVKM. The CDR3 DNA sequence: TGTGCCAGCAGTGTCGGGTTTAGGGGACAGCCCCAGCATTTT. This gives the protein CASSVGFRGQPQHF.

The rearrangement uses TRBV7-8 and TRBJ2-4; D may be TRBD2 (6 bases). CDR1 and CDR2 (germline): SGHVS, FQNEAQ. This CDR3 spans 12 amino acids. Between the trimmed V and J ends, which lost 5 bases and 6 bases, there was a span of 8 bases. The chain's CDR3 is CASSPGLNIQYF. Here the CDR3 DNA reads TGTGCCAGCAGCCCGGGACTAAACATTCAGTACTTC.

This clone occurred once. The CDR3 here is CASSGDDRYYEQYF. The CDR3 region has the DNA TGTGCCAGCAGCGGTGATGACAGGTACTACGAGCAGTACTTC. The J gene is TRBJ2-7, the V gene TRBV9; D might be TRBD1 (6 bases). V lost 3 bases and J 3 bases, leaving 13 bases between the germline ends. The CDR3 totals 14 residues. Germline loops: CDR1 SGDLS, CDR2 YYNGEE.

For the CDR3, the DNA is TGTGCCAGCAGCTTAGCTGCGATTCAAGAGACCCAGTACTTC. Protein sequence: CASSLAAIQETQYF. The V call is TRBV7-6, the J call TRBJ2-5; D remains unclear. Trimming pared 0 bases from V and 2 bases from J, leaving 7 bases between. Per the germline V gene, CDR1 is SGHVS and CDR2 is FNYEAQ. The CDR3 has 14 amino acids.

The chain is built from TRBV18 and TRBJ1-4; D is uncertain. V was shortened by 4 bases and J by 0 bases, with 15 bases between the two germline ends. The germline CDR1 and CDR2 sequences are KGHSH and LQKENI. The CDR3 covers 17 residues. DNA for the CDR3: TGTGCCAGCTCACTCGAGCGTAGGATTGCAACTAATGAAAAACTGTTTTTT. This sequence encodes CASSLERRIATNEKLFF.

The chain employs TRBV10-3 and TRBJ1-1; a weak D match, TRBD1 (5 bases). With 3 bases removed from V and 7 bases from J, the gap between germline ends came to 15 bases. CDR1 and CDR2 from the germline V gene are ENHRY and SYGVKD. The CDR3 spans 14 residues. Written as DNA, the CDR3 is TGTGCCATCAGTGAAGCAGGGAAGGGTAGTGAAGCTTTCTTT. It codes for CAISEAGKGSEAFF.

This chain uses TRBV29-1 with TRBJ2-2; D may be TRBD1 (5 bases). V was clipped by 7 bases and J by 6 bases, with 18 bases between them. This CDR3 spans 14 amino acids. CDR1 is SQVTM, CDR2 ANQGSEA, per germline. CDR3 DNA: TGCAGCGCGTCCGGGCCTAGGGGCGCCGGGGAGCTGTTTTTT. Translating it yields CSASGPRGAGELFF.